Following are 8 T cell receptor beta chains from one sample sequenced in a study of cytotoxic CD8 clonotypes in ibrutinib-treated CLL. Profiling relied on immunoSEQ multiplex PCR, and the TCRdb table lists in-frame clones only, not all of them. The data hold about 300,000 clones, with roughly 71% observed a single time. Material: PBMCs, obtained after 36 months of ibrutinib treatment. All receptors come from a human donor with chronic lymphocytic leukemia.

Here the CDR3 DNA reads TGTGCCAGCAGCACCCGGGACCGCTACGAGCAGTACTTC. The encoded protein is CASSTRDRYEQYF. The rearrangement joins TRBV7-3 to TRBJ2-7; D may correspond to TRBD1 or TRBD2 (5 bases each). CDR1 and CDR2 (germline): SGHTA, FQGTGA. V dropped 5 bases and J dropped 3 bases, with 11 bases sitting between them. The CDR3 has 13 amino acids.

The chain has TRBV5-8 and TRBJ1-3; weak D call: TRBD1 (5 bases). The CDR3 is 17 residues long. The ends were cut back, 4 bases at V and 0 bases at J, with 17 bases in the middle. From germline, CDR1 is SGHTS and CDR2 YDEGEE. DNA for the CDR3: TGTGCCAGCAGCCCCCGGACACCTCACCTCTCTGGAAACACCATATATTTT. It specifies CASSPRTPHLSGNTIYF.

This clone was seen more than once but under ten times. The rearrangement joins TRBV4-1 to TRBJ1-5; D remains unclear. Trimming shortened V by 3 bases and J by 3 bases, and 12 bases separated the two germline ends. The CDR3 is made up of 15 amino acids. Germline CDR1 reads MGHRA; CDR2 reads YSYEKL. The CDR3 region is CASSHREGINQPQHF. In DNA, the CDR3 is TGCGCCAGCAGCCACCGCGAGGGAATCAATCAGCCCCAGCATTTT.

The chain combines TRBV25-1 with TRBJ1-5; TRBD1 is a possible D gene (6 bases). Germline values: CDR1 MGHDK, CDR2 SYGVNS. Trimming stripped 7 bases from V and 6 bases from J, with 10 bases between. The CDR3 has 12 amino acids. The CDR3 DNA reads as TGTGCCAGCAAAACAGGGTCTCAGCCCCAGCATTTT. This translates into CASKTGSQPQHF.

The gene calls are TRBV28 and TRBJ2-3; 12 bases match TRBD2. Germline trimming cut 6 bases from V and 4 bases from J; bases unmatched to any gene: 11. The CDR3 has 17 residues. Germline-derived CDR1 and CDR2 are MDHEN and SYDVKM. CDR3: CASSLTTSGRGADTQYF. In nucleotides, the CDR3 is TGTGCCAGCAGCCTGACGACTAGCGGGAGAGGCGCAGATACGCAGTATTTT.

The CDR3 loop is CASSSGTGRTEAFF. The CDR3 nucleotides are TGTGCCAGCAGCTCGGGGACAGGGCGGACTGAAGCTTTCTTT. The rearrangement links TRBV7-6 to TRBJ1-1, with 9 positions matching TRBD1. V gave up 4 bases and J gave up 5 bases; unmatched junction bases: 5. CDR3 length: 14 residues. CDR1 and CDR2 (germline): SGHVS, FNYEAQ. Supplemented by reference TRBV7-6 and TRBJ1-1, the full variable domain reads GAGVSQSPRYKVTKRGQDVALRCDPISGHVSLYWYRQALGQGPEFLTYFNYEAQQDKSGLPNDRFSAERPEGSISTLTIQRTEQRDSAMYRCASSSGTGRTEAFFGQGTRLTVV.

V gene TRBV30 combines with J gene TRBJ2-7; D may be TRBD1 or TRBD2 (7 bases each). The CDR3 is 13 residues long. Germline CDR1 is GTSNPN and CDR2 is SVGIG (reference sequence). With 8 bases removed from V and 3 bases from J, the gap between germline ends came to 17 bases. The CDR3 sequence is CAPQGGASYEQYF. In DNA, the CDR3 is TGTGCCCCCCAGGGGGGGGCTAGCTACGAGCAGTACTTC.

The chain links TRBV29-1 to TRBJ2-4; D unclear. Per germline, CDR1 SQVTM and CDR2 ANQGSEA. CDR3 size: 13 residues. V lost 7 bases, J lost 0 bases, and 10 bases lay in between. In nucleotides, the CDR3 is TGCAGCGGTCGTTGGGCAGCCAAAAACATTCAGTACTTC. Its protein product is CSGRWAAKNIQYF.